These 9 T cell receptor beta chains were sequenced from one sample in a study of shared clonotypes between healthy human individuals. The method was immunoSEQ multiplex PCR; TCRdb's version includes in-frame clones alone and lacks a portion of them. This table holds approximately 1.9 million clones, 85% to 95% found once. Terminally differentiated effector memory CD45RA+ cells were left out of the naive CD8 fraction, which was CD45RO-negative and positively selected for CCR7. Sample: naive CD8+ T cells from PBMCs. The receptors shown here come from a man aged 18 to 30 in good health. Some clones in this sample may be carry-over from other donors' samples.

The V and J genes are TRBV7-2 and TRBJ2-5; the D call may be TRBD1 or TRBD2 (5 bases each). CDR1 is SGHTA and CDR2 is FQGNSA in the germline V gene. The CDR3 totals 11 residues. Trimming pared 4 bases from V and 10 bases from J, leaving 10 bases between. The CDR3 nucleotides read TGTGCCAGCAGCTCAGGGAGAGGCCAGTACTTC. Amino acids: CASSSGRGQYF.

This chain connects TRBV7-9 to TRBJ2-7, with 9 bases lining up with TRBD2. Germline trimming cut 5 bases from V and 4 bases from J; bases unmatched to any gene: 9. Germline V gene sequence: CDR1 SEHNR, CDR2 FQNEAQ (reference sequence). This CDR3 spans 15 amino acids. In nucleotides, the CDR3 is TGTGCCAGCAGCGGGTATCTAGCGGGGCGGTACGAGCAGTACTTC. Translating gives CASSGYLAGRYEQYF.

The CDR3 is CASSAPSGEQFF. CDR3 DNA sequence: TGTGCCAGCAGCGCCCCTTCTGGCGAGCAGTTCTTC. The J gene is TRBJ2-1, the V gene TRBV9; the D is unclear. Per germline, CDR1 SGDLS and CDR2 YYNGEE. V was clipped by 3 bases and J by 10 bases, with 11 bases between them. There are 12 residues in the CDR3.

The chain employs TRBV27 and TRBJ2-7, with D perhaps being TRBD1 or TRBD2 (5 bases each). This CDR3 has 12 residues. Germline CDR1 MNHEY, CDR2 SMNVEV (reference sequence). V gave up 5 bases and J gave up 7 bases, with 12 bases separating them. Written as DNA, the CDR3 is TGTGCCAGCAGTATACGGGGCCGGGAGCAGTACTTC. It codes for CASSIRGREQYF.

The chain employs TRBV6-6 and TRBJ2-3, with a weak D call TRBD1 (6 bases). V lost 2 bases and J 0 bases, leaving 6 bases between the germline ends. This CDR3 has 14 residues. From germline, CDR1 is MNHNY and CDR2 SVGAGI (reference sequence). The CDR3 reads CASSYDRSTDTQYF. As DNA, the CDR3 is TGTGCCAGCAGTTACGACAGGAGCACAGATACGCAGTATTTT.

The chain links TRBV7-9 to TRBJ2-3, with a possible D match to TRBD1 (5 bases). The CDR3 is 15 residues long. Between the trimmed V and J ends, which lost 5 bases and 2 bases, there was a span of 14 bases. Germline-derived CDR1 and CDR2 are SEHNR and FQNEAQ (reference sequence). CDR3 residues: CASSLDSSLTDTQYF. CDR3 nucleotide sequence: TGTGCCAGCAGCCTTGACAGCTCACTCACAGATACGCAGTATTTT.

The chain links TRBV7-9 to TRBJ2-7, with 7 bases fitting TRBD1. CDR1 and CDR2 (germline): SEHNR, FQNEAQ (reference sequence). V lost 3 bases and J lost 6; bases outside the gene matches: 8. CDR3 size: 14 residues. CDR3 in DNA: TGTGCCAGCAGCTTCGACTTAAACAGGGGCGAGCAGTACTTC. Encoded protein: CASSFDLNRGEQYF.

Regarding this clone: Within the sample, other DNA sequences also encode this same CDR3. The J gene is TRBJ1-1, the V gene TRBV27; D not certain. Germline V CDR1 and CDR2: MNHEY, SMNVEV (reference sequence). The CDR3 extends over 13 amino acids. V lost 3 bases and J 2 bases, leaving 7 bases between the germline ends. CDR3 region: CASSLWTNTEAFF. The CDR3 bases are TGTGCCAGCAGTTTGTGGACTAACACTGAAGCTTTCTTT.

The chain uses TRBV7-9 and TRBJ1-2; tentative D call: TRBD1 (5 bases). The CDR3 is made up of 15 amino acids. Between the trimmed V and J ends, which lost 8 bases and 2 bases, there was a span of 18 bases. CDR1 is SEHNR and CDR2 is FQNEAQ in the germline V gene (reference sequence). CDR3 DNA: TGTGCCAGCCGACAAGGAAGGGGCCTAAACTATGGCTACACCTTC. Encoded protein: CASRQGRGLNYGYTF.